The sequence of this T cell receptor beta chain was determined in a study of a mutant IDH1 vaccine in newly diagnosed glioma (dated by TCRdb to the early 2020s). The study in broad terms: Vaccination started 4-6 weeks after radiotherapy alone, or was given together with temozolomide cycles in the groups whose treatment included chemotherapy. Peripheral blood was drawn at six visits: V03 (baseline), V05, V07, V10, V12 and V13. Of the 32 patients who were treated, approximately 60% were male and around 40% were female, and the mean age was about 37 years. The week-35 safety follow-up was designated visit V12, and the week-47 end of study was designated visit V13. Before enrollment, most patients had been given radiochemotherapy with temozolomide as standard therapy, while the rest had received either radiotherapy alone or temozolomide alone. Longitudinal TCRB deep sequencing was done for 25 treated patients, wherever samples were available for exploratory analyses.

The sample's time point label is to be understood as: week 47, end of study. Each vaccine dose was 300 ug of a 20-mer mutant IDH1 peptide in Montanide, given subcutaneously with topical imiquimod. Patients received eight vaccinations in weeks 1, 3, 5, 7, 11, 15, 19 and 23, corresponding to visits V03 through V10. The donors had newly diagnosed IDH1-mutant astrocytomas of WHO grade 3 or 4 that showed loss of nuclear ATRX. The samples were drawn from NOA16, a multicentre, single-arm, open-label phase I trial in Germany that tested a mutant IDH1 peptide vaccine in humans for the first time. Genomic DNA for TCRB sequencing was extracted from EDTA blood using the DNeasy Blood and Tissue Kit. The library relied on the immunoSEQ multiplex PCR assay. Following the manufacturer's protocol, the hsTCRB Kit was used to amplify rearranged TCR beta chain sequences. Sequencing of TCRB libraries was carried out on an Illumina MiSeq. As for the original processing: The proprietary platform of the kit vendor was used for demultiplexing, trimming and gene mapping. The table comes from immuneACCESS by way of TCRdb, which keeps in-frame sequences with V and J called. Part of the clones is missing from these tables; in studies checked, under half for an unresolved V gene and the rest for unknown reasons. That table is the source of V, J and clone size, and D and trimming were worked out from the DNA. For this sample the table gives some 62,000 clones, of which roughly four fifths were detected only once. Clones ranked in the top ten supply 3.5% to 4.5% of the sample.

CDR3 length: 12 amino acids, cysteine to phenylalanine. Here the CDR3 DNA is all that survives: 36 bases in frame from base 1. Trimming removed 6 bases from V and 6 bases from J, leaving 12 bases between the germline ends. Based on the germline V gene, the CDR1 and CDR2 sequences are MDHEN and SYDVKM. On the study overall, not on this receptor specifically: Across multiple MHC alleles, vaccine-induced immune responses were seen in approximately 93% of patients. According to the authors, sample limitations meant that analyses of patient blood samples could not be reproduced. Availability determined which PBMC samples were chosen for TCRB deep sequencing. Pseudoprogression appeared unrelated to alterations in the top peripheral T cell clonotypes detected by TCRB sequencing.

Comment on this clone: Its recognized antigen is unknown. No base qualities exist here, and no much larger clone lies one base off it.

The receptor comes from a man aged 25 to 45 with glioma. The specimen was PBMCs, collected from a glioma patient whose treatment included an IDH1 peptide vaccine. The chain uses TRBV28 and TRBJ2-7, with the identity of the D gene unclear. The DNA reads TGTGCCAGCAGCCAAAGGCCCGCCGAGCAGTACTTC. Translated, this gives CASSQRPAEQYF. Supplemented by the reference TRBV28 and TRBJ2-7 proteins around the CDR3, the complete variable domain is DVKVTQSSRYLVKRTGEKVFLECVQDMDHENMFWYRQDPGLGLRLIYFSYDVKMKEKGDIPEGYSVSREKKERFSLILESASTNQTSMYLCASSQRPAEQYFGPGTRLTVT.